One sample yielded the 25 T cell receptor beta chains listed below, sequenced in a study of blood T cells in healthy people across ages (dated by TCRdb to 2015 to 2017). Library preparation employed 5' RACE. The listed sequencing device is Illumina HiSeq 2500. A second PCR of 7 to 11 cycles was performed with a sample-barcoded 5' primer and a J-beta primer mix. The public reads were reanalyzed by TCRdb: fastp trimming at Q25, MiXCR alignment, in-frame beta chains only. Records with the same CDR3 protein are collapsed into one entry carrying the most frequent genes and DNA. The sample contains more than 650,000 distinct CDR3 sequences, 20% to 25% of them found a single time. The leading ten clones occupy roughly a fifth of the sample. Sequences were obtained from blood. Receptors originate from a man between 70 and 80 years old in good health.

This clonotype has more than one count but fewer than ten. The chain uses TRBV7-9 and TRBJ2-1; D may correspond to TRBD1 or TRBD2 (5 bases each). Judging by the DNA end, TRBJ2-7 fits better; the J call may be wrong. The CDR3 is 15 amino acids. Germline CDR1 SEHNR, CDR2 FQNEAQ (reference sequence). CDR3 protein: CASSPRGERSYEQYF. In DNA, the CDR3 is TGTGCCAGCAGCCCGAGAGGGGAGAGGTCCTACGAGCAGTACTTC.

V is TRBV28 and J is TRBJ1-5, with D maybe TRBD1 (5 bases). The V gene's germline CDR1 is MDHEN and CDR2 SYDVKM. V gave up 3 bases and J gave up 5 bases, with 14 bases separating them. This CDR3 contains 15 residues. The CDR3 DNA follows: TGTGCCAGCAGTTTCGCTGACAGTCTGGATCAGCCCCAGCATTTT. As protein: CASSFADSLDQPQHF.

In its sample, this clonotype was seen a few times. V and J are TRBV27 and TRBJ2-3; no clear D. The V gene's germline CDR1 is MNHEY and CDR2 SMNVEV (reference sequence). The V and J ends lost 2 bases and 6 bases respectively, with 9 bases between them. The CDR3 is 13 residues long. The CDR3 loop reads CASSLLGSDTQYF. CDR3 DNA sequence: TGTGCCAGCAGTTTACTAGGGTCGGATACGCAGTATTTT.

The chain combines TRBV21-1 with TRBJ2-1. TRBV21-1 is a pseudogene. The CDR3 is 14 amino acids. The CDR3 DNA sequence: TGTGCCAGCAGCAAGCTGAGCTCCTACAATGAGCAGTTCTTC. This translates into CASSKLSSYNEQFF.

This clonotype was observed a handful of times. The genes are TRBV7-9 and TRBJ2-5; maybe TRBD1 (8 bases). Trimming cost V 3 bases and J 4 bases, with 15 bases left between them. The germline gives CDR1 SEHNR, CDR2 FQNEAQ (reference sequence). This CDR3 has 15 residues. CDR3 protein: CASSFSDREGETQYF. CDR3 nucleotides: TGTGCCAGCAGCTTTTCGGACAGGGAGGGAGAGACCCAGTACTTC.

The chain employs TRBV27 and TRBJ1-6; D gene unclear. The germline V and J ends were trimmed by 5 bases and 0 bases, with 11 bases remaining between them. This CDR3 contains 16 residues. Germline V gene data show CDR1 as MNHEY and CDR2 as SMNVEV (reference sequence). The CDR3 DNA follows: TGTGCCAGCAGTATAACCGCGAGCTCCTATAATTCACCCCTCCACTTT. Amino acids: CASSITASSYNSPLHF.

This clonotype was detected only a few times. The chain combines TRBV5-5 with TRBJ1-3, with D uncertain. This CDR3 has 15 amino acids. V lost 4 bases and J lost 4, with 15 bases in between. In germline, CDR1 is SGHKS, CDR2 YYEKEE (reference sequence). CDR3 nucleotides: TGTGCCAGCAGCATGGCCGCCACCAGCGGAAACACCATATATTTT. Amino acid sequence: CASSMAATSGNTIYF.

This sequence joins TRBV12-3 or TRBV12-4 and TRBJ2-7; D not certain. CDR3 length: 12 amino acids. V shed 3 bases and J shed 2 bases, with 5 bases lying between them. CDR3 coding DNA: TGTGCCAGCAGTTTCATCGCCTACGAGCAGTACTTC. It yields the protein CASSFIAYEQYF.

Written as DNA, the CDR3 is TGTGCCAGCAGCTCTCCCCAGCGGGCGCCGGTCGAGGACACGCAGTATTTT. It specifies CASSSPQRAPVEDTQYF. The V call is TRBV9, the J call TRBJ2-3, with D tentatively TRBD2 (6 bases). Germline V gene lookup returns CDR1 SGDLS and CDR2 YYNGEE. V lost 4 bases to trimming and J lost 9 bases, with 27 bases between them. The CDR3 totals 17 residues.

Only a few counts were recorded for this clonotype. J is TRBJ1-1 and V is TRBV12-3 or TRBV12-4; 9 nucleotides line up with TRBD1. The CDR3 is 13 residues long. The trim removed 8 bases at V and 6 bases at J, leaving 7 bases unmatched. The CDR3 DNA is TGTGCCAGCGGTCCCGGGACAGGGTCTGAAGCTTTCTTT. It encodes CASGPGTGSEAFF.

The table lists this clonotype with a few counts. The genes are TRBV6-6 and TRBJ2-2, with D hard to call. CDR1 and CDR2 from the germline V gene are MNHNY and SVGAGI (reference sequence). The V end lost 8 bases, the J end lost 1 base, and 8 bases lay between the germline ends. This CDR3 comprises 13 residues. The CDR3: CASQVLNTGELFF. The CDR3 DNA reads as TGTGCCAGCCAAGTTCTGAACACCGGGGAGCTGTTTTTT.

This clonotype has more than one count but fewer than ten. This chain links TRBV20-1 with TRBJ1-1; D remains unclear. In germline, CDR1 is DFQATT, CDR2 SNEGSKA (reference sequence). This CDR3 is 12 amino acids long. The V end lost 5 bases, the J end lost 5 bases, and 12 bases lay between the germline ends. CDR3 region: CSALRTATEAFF. The CDR3 nucleotides read TGCAGTGCTCTCCGGACGGCTACTGAAGCTTTCTTT.

This clonotype came up a few times. The genes are TRBV6-5 and TRBJ2-7; D may be TRBD2 (5 bases). This CDR3 spans 15 amino acids. The germline gives CDR1 MNHEY, CDR2 SVGAGI. Trimming took off 6 bases at V and 0 bases at J, with 15 bases between the two ends. The CDR3 DNA sequence: TGTGCCAGCAGCCGAGGGTTGAGGAGCTCCTACGAGCAGTACTTC. Translation: CASSRGLRSSYEQYF.

This sequence joins TRBV10-3 and TRBJ2-1; weak D call: TRBD1 (5 bases). Judging by the DNA end, TRBJ2-7 fits better; the J call may be wrong. Looked up from germline, CDR1 is ENHRY and CDR2 is SYGVKD. The CDR3 consists of 19 residues. The DNA for the CDR3 is TGTGCCATGCCAAAAAACGGCCTGGACAACGCACCTCGGTACTACGAGCAGTACTTC. Translation: CAMPKNGLDNAPRYYEQYF.

This clonotype was seen only a few times. The rearrangement uses TRBV12-3 or TRBV12-4 and TRBJ1-4; D is undetermined. The CDR3 runs 16 residues. The V gene lost 2 bases and the J gene lost 2 bases, with 12 bases spanning the gap. The DNA of the CDR3 is TGTGCCAGCAGTTTAAGTAATCTGGCGACTAATGAAAAACTGTTTTTT. Translation: CASSLSNLATNEKLFF.

CDR3 coding DNA: TGTGCCAGCAGCCACACAGGGGAGGAAGATACGCAGTATTTT. Translation: CASSHTGEEDTQYF. The genes are TRBV7-2 and TRBJ2-3, with D perhaps TRBD1 (7 bases). In germline, CDR1 is SGHTA, CDR2 FQGNSA. The CDR3 totals 14 residues. V gave up 5 bases and J gave up 5 bases, with 14 bases separating them.

The rearrangement uses TRBV5-1 and TRBJ2-3; D unresolved. Germline V CDR1 and CDR2: SGHRS, YFSETQ. This CDR3 is 14 amino acids long. Trimming stripped 0 bases from V and 5 bases from J, with 10 bases between. CDR3 region: CASSLEGFKDTQYF. CDR3 nucleotides: TGCGCCAGCAGCTTGGAAGGGTTCAAAGATACGCAGTATTTT. Together with reference TRBV5-1 and TRBJ2-3, the CDR3 gives the full variable domain: KAGVTQTPRYLIKTRGQQVTLSCSPISGHRSVSWYQQTPGQGLQFLFEYFSETQRNKGNFPGRFSGRQFSNSRSEMNVSTLELGDSALYLCASSLEGFKDTQYFGPGTRLTVL.

This clonotype has more than one count but fewer than ten. The rearrangement links TRBV3-1 to TRBJ2-1; 10 positions match TRBD2. Germline CDR1 reads LGHDT; CDR2 reads YNNKEL (reference sequence). CDR3 length equals 15 residues. V was pared by 1 base and J by 8 bases, with 5 bases of the junction left unmatched. The CDR3 DNA sequence: TGTGCCAGCAGCCAAGCCGGGACTAGCGTCGATGAGCAGTTCTTC. Amino acid sequence: CASSQAGTSVDEQFF.

This clonotype showed up just a few times. The rearrangement uses TRBV20-1 and TRBJ2-6, with TRBD1 identical over 9 bases. Germline lookup yields CDR1 DFQATT and CDR2 SNEGSKA (reference sequence). The CDR3 has 17 amino acids. Trimming took 5 bases from V and 0 from J; bases not matched to a gene: 8. The CDR3 reads CSAVGTGKYSGANVLTF. The CDR3 DNA sequence: TGCAGTGCTGTCGGGACAGGGAAATACTCTGGGGCCAACGTCCTGACTTTC.

The chain employs TRBV2 and TRBJ1-1; 8 nucleotides align to TRBD1. Germline-derived CDR1 and CDR2 are SNHLY and FYNNEI. The CDR3 is 14 residues long. The J segment lost 5 bases and the V segment lost 6 bases, leaving 8 bases of the junction unmatched. CDR3 coding DNA: TGTGCCAGCAGGGCAGGGGGCGCGGGGACTGAAGCTTTCTTT. Protein product: CASRAGGAGTEAFF.

This clonotype was seen a single time. The V gene is TRBV7-8, the J gene TRBJ1-3; D perhaps matches TRBD1 (6 bases). V lost 4 bases to trimming and J lost 4 bases, with 11 bases between them. Germline V gene data show CDR1 as SGHVS and CDR2 as FQNEAQ. The CDR3 has 14 residues. CDR3: CASSWGAQGNTIYF. The CDR3 DNA reads TGTGCCAGCAGCTGGGGGGCTCAAGGAAACACCATATATTTT. The variable domain in full, completed from reference TRBV7-8 and TRBJ1-3, reads GAGVSQSPRYKVAKRGQDVALRCDPISGHVSLFWYQQALGQGPEFLTYFQNEAQLDKSGLPSDRFFAERPEGSVSTLKIQRTQQEDSAVYLCASSWGAQGNTIYFGEGSWLTVV.

The CDR3 region is CASSGQGIAKNIQYF. CDR3 nucleotides: TGTGCCAGCAGTGGACAGGGAATAGCCAAAAACATTCAGTACTTC. The rearrangement uses TRBV2 and TRBJ2-4; 7 positions agree with TRBD1. CDR1 is SNHLY, CDR2 FYNNEI, per germline. Trimming took 4 bases from V and 0 from J; bases not matched to a gene: 3. The CDR3 consists of 15 residues.

Ten or more counts support this clonotype. The J gene is TRBJ2-7, the V gene TRBV2, with 10 bases aligning to TRBD1. There are 14 residues in the CDR3. V shed 4 bases, J shed 5 bases, and the junction held 5 bases outside the gene matches. Looked up from germline, CDR1 is SNHLY and CDR2 is FYNNEI. The chain's CDR3 is CASSVGTGAHEQYF. The DNA of the CDR3 is TGTGCCAGCAGTGTGGGGACAGGGGCCCACGAGCAGTACTTC.

This clonotype was counted a few times. V gene TRBV6-2 or TRBV6-3 combines with J gene TRBJ2-1, with 9 bases that match TRBD1. V shed 5 bases and J 4 bases; nucleotides not matched to a gene: 15. Germline V gene lookup returns CDR1 MNHEY and CDR2 SVGEGT. The CDR3 is 18 amino acids. In nucleotides, the CDR3 is TGTGCCAGCAGTAATATCCAAACAGGGGGCCATAAATACAATGAGCAGTTCTTC. It yields the protein CASSNIQTGGHKYNEQFF.

The CDR3: CASSDSGTGGSEAFF. The CDR3 nucleotides are TGCGCCAGCAGTGACTCCGGGACAGGGGGATCTGAAGCTTTCTTT. The chain combines TRBV10-1 with TRBJ1-1, with 11 bases matching TRBD1. The CDR3 totals 15 residues. Per germline, CDR1 WNHNN and CDR2 SYGVQD (reference sequence). Trimming took 3 bases from V and 6 from J; bases not matched to a gene: 6.